The 22 T cell receptor beta chains given below trace back to one sample, sequenced in a study of blood T cell repertoires in COVID-19 (dated by TCRdb to about 2020). Library method: the immunoSEQ multiplex PCR assay. The clones in this table, taken by TCRdb from immuneACCESS, are in-frame only. Not every clone is retained; where verified, under half of the shortfall comes from an unresolved V gene, and the cause of the rest is unknown. The sample data list roughly 390,000 clones, and about 89% of these were observed just once. In total, the top ten clones hold roughly a tenth of the sample. The source material was peripheral blood. All receptors come from a woman aged 25 to 39 with COVID-19, enrolled during active disease.

The CDR3 protein is CASRRGALAGTYNEQFF. The CDR3 DNA reads as TGTGCCAGCAGAAGGGGGGCGCTAGCGGGAACTTACAATGAGCAGTTCTTC. The rearrangement links TRBV11-2 to TRBJ2-1, with 9 bases identical to TRBD2. Germline CDR1 SGHAT, CDR2 FQNNGV. V shed 6 bases and J 4 bases; nucleotides not matched to a gene: 13. This CDR3 is 17 amino acids long.

This chain uses TRBV2 with TRBJ2-3; D might be TRBD2 (5 bases). CDR1 is SNHLY, CDR2 FYNNEI, per germline. CDR3 length equals 17 residues. Trimming pared 6 bases from V and 0 bases from J, leaving 19 bases between. In nucleotides, the CDR3 is TGTGCCAGCAGGAGGCGGGTGATAGCCCTTAGCACAGATACGCAGTATTTT. Translating it yields CASRRRVIALSTDTQYF.

V and J are TRBV7-9 and TRBJ2-7, with a weak D call TRBD2 (5 bases). V was shortened by 5 bases and J by 3 bases, with 14 bases between the two germline ends. The CDR3 length is 14 residues. CDR1 and CDR2 from the germline V gene are SEHNR and FQNEAQ (reference sequence). The CDR3: CASSPPGYLYEQYF. CDR3 nucleotide sequence: TGTGCCAGCAGCCCGCCGGGATACCTCTACGAGCAGTACTTC.

Of note for this clone: The sample holds other DNA sequences that translate to the same CDR3. The CDR3 DNA reads TGTGCCAGCAGCTTGGTCCGCGGGGATTCACCCCTCCACTTT. Residues: CASSLVRGDSPLHF. The genes are TRBV7-2 and TRBJ1-6; D uncertain. CDR3 length equals 14 residues. Trimming removed 3 bases from V and 8 bases from J, with 11 bases in between. CDR1 is SGHTA and CDR2 is FQGNSA in the germline V gene.

This clone was detected once. The chain recombines TRBV6-6 with TRBJ2-7; D uncertain. Germline CDR1 and CDR2: MNHNY and SVGAGI (reference sequence). This CDR3 has 11 residues. V shed 6 bases and J shed 6 bases, with 9 bases lying between them. CDR3 sequence (DNA): TGTGCCAGCAGCGGTGGTTTCGAGCAGTACTTC. Its protein product is CASSGGFEQYF.

V usage is TRBV7-9 and J usage is TRBJ2-1; 9 nucleotides line up with TRBD2. The germline V gene has CDR1 SEHNR and CDR2 FQNEAQ (reference sequence). This CDR3 region has 16 residues. The V and J ends lost 5 bases and 7 bases, in that order; junction bases with no gene match: 12. The CDR3 DNA follows: TGTGCCAGCAGCCCCGGCTTTGGGGCGGGGGGGAATGAGCAGTTCTTC. This encodes CASSPGFGAGGNEQFF.

The rearrangement joins TRBV15 to TRBJ1-4; D is ambiguous. There are 16 residues in the CDR3. V was clipped by 4 bases and J by 7 bases, with 19 bases between them. The germline V gene has CDR1 LNHNV and CDR2 YYDKDF (reference sequence). The CDR3 DNA is TGTGCCACCAGCACTTCGACGGCGGGTTGGGGTGAAAAACTGTTTTTT. It yields the protein CATSTSTAGWGEKLFF. Full variable domain (missing parts from reference TRBV15 and TRBJ1-4): DAMVIQNPRYQVTQFGKPVTLSCSQTLNHNVMYWYQQKSSQAPKLLFHYYDKDFNNEADTPDNFQSRRPNTSFCFLDIRSPGLGDTAMYLCATSTSTAGWGEKLFFGSGTQLSVL.

This sequence joins TRBV6-2 or TRBV6-3 and TRBJ1-4; D remains ambiguous. This CDR3 comprises 15 residues. The germline gives CDR1 MNHEY, CDR2 SVGEGT. The ends were cut back, 0 bases at V and 0 bases at J, with 5 bases in the middle. The CDR3 sequence is CASSYSTTTNEKLFF. The CDR3, as DNA: TGTGCCAGCAGTTACTCGACAACAACTAATGAAAAACTGTTTTTT.

The rearrangement links TRBV6-4 to TRBJ2-1, with 10 bases lining up with TRBD2. V lost 0 bases, J lost 1 base, and 0 bases stayed unmatched. Germline V gives CDR1 MRHNA, CDR2 SNTAGT. The CDR3 length is 16 residues. The CDR3: CASSDSGLASYNEQFF. As DNA, the CDR3 is TGTGCCAGCAGTGACTCGGGACTAGCGTCCTACAATGAGCAGTTCTTC.

The rearrangement uses TRBV27 and TRBJ1-6; 7 bases map to TRBD1. Germline V gene sequence: CDR1 MNHEY, CDR2 SMNVEV (reference sequence). The J segment lost 9 bases and the V segment lost 5 bases, leaving 10 bases of the junction unmatched. The length of the CDR3 is 15 residues. CDR3: CASSLRQGRGSPLHF. DNA for the CDR3: TGTGCCAGCAGTCTCCGACAGGGTCGGGGTTCACCCCTCCACTTT.

For this clone: Different DNA sequences within this sample yield the same CDR3. V and J are TRBV5-1 and TRBJ2-3, with 9 bases identical to TRBD2. The CDR3 spans 14 residues. With 0 bases clipped from V and 6 bases from J, the junction kept 2 bases outside the gene matches. Germline-derived CDR1 and CDR2 are SGHRS and YFSETQ. CDR3 region: CASSLGLAVDTQYF. The CDR3 DNA reads TGCGCCAGCAGCTTGGGACTAGCGGTCGATACGCAGTATTTT.

The chain uses TRBV19 and TRBJ2-2, with 10 positions matching TRBD2. The CDR3 has 16 amino acids. Trimming at V came to 3 bases and at J to 7 bases, leaving 8 bases not matched to a gene. In germline, CDR1 is LNHDA, CDR2 SQIVND (reference sequence). For the CDR3, the DNA is TGTGCCAGTAGTATTGGCCTAGCGGGAGTAGGCGGGGAGCTGTTTTTT. This gives the protein CASSIGLAGVGGELFF.

The V gene is TRBV30, the J gene TRBJ2-7; D ambiguous. Germline loops: CDR1 GTSNPN, CDR2 SVGIG (reference sequence). The CDR3 is 15 residues long. V was clipped by 0 bases and J by 1 base, with 13 bases between them. The CDR3 loop is CAWSVIGYDSYEQYF. CDR3 nucleotides: TGTGCCTGGAGTGTAATCGGGTACGATTCCTACGAGCAGTACTTC.

The gene calls are TRBV2 and TRBJ1-2; possibly TRBD1 for D (5 bases). CDR1 SNHLY and CDR2 FYNNEI come from the germline V gene. V lost 7 bases to trimming and J lost 2 bases, with 14 bases between them. This CDR3 has 14 residues. Here the CDR3 reads CASIELTENYGYTF. Written as DNA, the CDR3 is TGTGCCAGCATCGAATTGACAGAAAACTATGGCTACACCTTC.

The chain employs TRBV10-1 and TRBJ1-1; D uncertain. The CDR3 sequence is 12 residues long. Germline values: CDR1 WNHNN, CDR2 SYGVQD (reference sequence). V lost 10 bases, J lost 5 bases, and 14 bases lay in between. The CDR3: CATGETVTEAFF. The CDR3 DNA sequence: TGCGCCACCGGGGAGACGGTAACTGAAGCTTTCTTT.

The CDR3 is CSVGGKYEQYF. The CDR3 nucleotides are TGCAGCGTTGGCGGGAAGTACGAGCAGTACTTC. V is TRBV29-1 and J is TRBJ2-7; D is possibly TRBD2 (6 bases). CDR3 length: 11 residues. Trimming pared 4 bases from V and 4 bases from J, leaving 8 bases between. Germline V CDR1 and CDR2: SQVTM, ANQGSEA.

V and J are TRBV19 and TRBJ2-1; 8 bases are a match to TRBD2. Trimming cost V 5 bases and J 3 bases; bases outside gene matches: 3. CDR3 length: 14 residues. Germline loops: CDR1 LNHDA, CDR2 SQIVND (reference sequence). In DNA, the CDR3 is TGTGCCAGTAGTTCCGGGGGGGACTACAATGAGCAGTTCTTC. Translation gives CASSSGGDYNEQFF.

This chain connects TRBV24-1 to TRBJ2-1, with 16 bases aligning to TRBD2. Germline V gives CDR1 KGHDR, CDR2 SFDVKD. The CDR3 contains 21 residues. V lost 5 bases and J lost 2; bases outside the gene matches: 14. CDR3 nucleotide sequence: TGTGCCACCAGTGCCCTTGAGCCCGGGACTAGCGGGAGGGCCGCCTACAATGAGCAGTTCTTC. Residues: CATSALEPGTSGRAAYNEQFF.

V gene TRBV27 combines with J gene TRBJ2-4; 12 bases agree with TRBD1. The CDR3 extends over 17 amino acids. V was pared by 5 bases and J by 10 bases, with 15 bases of the junction left unmatched. From germline, CDR1 is MNHEY and CDR2 SMNVEV (reference sequence). CDR3 in DNA: TGTGCCAGCAGTCCACTTGCACGGGACAGGGGGCGTGTGATTCAGTACTTC. It is translated as CASSPLARDRGRVIQYF.

The rearrangement joins TRBV7-2 to TRBJ2-7; 7 nucleotides agree with TRBD1. V was clipped by 4 bases and J by 4 bases; unmatched bases: 10. The CDR3 has 15 amino acids. The germline CDR1 and CDR2 sequences are SGHTA and FQGNSA. The CDR3 DNA reads TGTGCCAGCAGCTCGGGACAGCCGGCCATATACGAGCAGTACTTC. It specifies CASSSGQPAIYEQYF.

The chain uses TRBV30 and TRBJ2-7; maybe TRBD1 (6 bases). Germline values: CDR1 GTSNPN, CDR2 SVGIG (reference sequence). The CDR3 consists of 12 residues. With 2 bases removed from V and 3 bases from J, the gap between germline ends came to 8 bases. DNA of the CDR3: TGTGCCTGGAGTAGGGGGATCTACGAGCAGTACTTC. As protein: CAWSRGIYEQYF.

V is TRBV30 and J is TRBJ1-1; no firm D call. Germline lookup yields CDR1 GTSNPN and CDR2 SVGIG (reference sequence). The CDR3 spans 15 residues. V lost 0 bases and J 0 bases, leaving 11 bases between the germline ends. The CDR3 DNA is TGTGCCTGGAGTGTCGGAAGGAGCATGAACACTGAAGCTTTCTTT. It encodes CAWSVGRSMNTEAFF.